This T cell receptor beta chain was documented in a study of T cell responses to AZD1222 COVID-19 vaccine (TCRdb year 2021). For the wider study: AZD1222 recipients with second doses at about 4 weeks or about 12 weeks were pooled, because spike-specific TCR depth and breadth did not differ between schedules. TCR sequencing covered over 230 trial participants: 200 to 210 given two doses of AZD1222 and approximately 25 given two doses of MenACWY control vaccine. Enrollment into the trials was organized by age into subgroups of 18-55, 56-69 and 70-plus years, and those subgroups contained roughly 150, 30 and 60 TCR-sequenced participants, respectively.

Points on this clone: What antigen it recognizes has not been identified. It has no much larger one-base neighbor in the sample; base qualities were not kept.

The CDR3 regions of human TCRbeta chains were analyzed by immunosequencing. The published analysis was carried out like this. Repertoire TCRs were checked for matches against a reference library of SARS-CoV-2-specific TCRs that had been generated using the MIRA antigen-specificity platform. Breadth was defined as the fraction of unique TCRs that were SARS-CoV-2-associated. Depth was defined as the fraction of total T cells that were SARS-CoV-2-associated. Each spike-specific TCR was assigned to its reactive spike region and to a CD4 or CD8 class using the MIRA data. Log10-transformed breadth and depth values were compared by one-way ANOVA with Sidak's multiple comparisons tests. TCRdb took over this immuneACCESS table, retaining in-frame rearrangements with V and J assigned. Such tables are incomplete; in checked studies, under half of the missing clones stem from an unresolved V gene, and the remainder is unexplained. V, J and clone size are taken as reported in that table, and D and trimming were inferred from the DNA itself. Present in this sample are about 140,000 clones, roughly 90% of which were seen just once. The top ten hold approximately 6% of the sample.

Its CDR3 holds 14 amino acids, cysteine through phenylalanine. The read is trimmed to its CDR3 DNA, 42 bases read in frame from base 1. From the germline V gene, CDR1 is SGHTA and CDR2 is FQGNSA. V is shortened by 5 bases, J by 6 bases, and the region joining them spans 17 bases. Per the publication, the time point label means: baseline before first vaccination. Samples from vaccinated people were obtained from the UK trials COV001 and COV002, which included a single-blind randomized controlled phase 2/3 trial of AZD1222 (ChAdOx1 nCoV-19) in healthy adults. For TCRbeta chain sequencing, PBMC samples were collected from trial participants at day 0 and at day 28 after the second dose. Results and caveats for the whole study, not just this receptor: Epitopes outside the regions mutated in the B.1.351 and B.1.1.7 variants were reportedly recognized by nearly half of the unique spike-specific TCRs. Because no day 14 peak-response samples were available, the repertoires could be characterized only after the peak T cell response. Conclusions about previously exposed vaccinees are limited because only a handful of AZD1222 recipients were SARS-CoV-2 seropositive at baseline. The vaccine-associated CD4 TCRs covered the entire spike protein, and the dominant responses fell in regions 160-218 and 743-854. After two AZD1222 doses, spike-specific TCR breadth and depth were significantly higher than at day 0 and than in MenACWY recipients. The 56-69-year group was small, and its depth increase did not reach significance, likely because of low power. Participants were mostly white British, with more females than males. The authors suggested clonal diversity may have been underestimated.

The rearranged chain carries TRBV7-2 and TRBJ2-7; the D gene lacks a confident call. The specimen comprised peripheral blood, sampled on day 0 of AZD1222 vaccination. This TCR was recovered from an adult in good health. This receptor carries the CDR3 CASSPGRAWPEQYF. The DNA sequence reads TGTGCCAGCAGCCCCGGACGGGCTTGGCCCGAGCAGTACTTC.